This T cell receptor beta chain was captured in a study of shared T cell receptors in the human thymus. TCRdb keeps only in-frame clones here, not all; method: immunoSEQ multiplex PCR. The sample records 700,000 or so clones, 80% to 90% being singletons. The CDR3 is made up of 11 amino acids. Germline V gene lookup returns CDR1 LNHDA and CDR2 SQIVND (reference sequence). V shed 7 bases and J 9 bases; nucleotides not matched to a gene: 4. These data were also reused for a study on human thymus T cells. This second study notes: Donors were healthy Finnish infants having corrective surgery for congenital heart defects. Resections were taken during corrective heart surgery, and the thymus tissue came from these. Among thymic and blood repertoires, usage of V and J genes appeared biased.

The chain links TRBV19 to TRBJ2-5; 8 bases align to TRBD1. The origin of this receptor is a girl younger than two with a congenital heart defect. Specimen: thymocytes. CDR3 amino acids: CASKQGDSQYF. The CDR3 region has the DNA TGTGCCAGTAAACAGGGGGATTCCCAGTACTTC. Looking up the rest from reference TRBV19 and TRBJ2-5 gives the full variable domain: DGGITQSPKYLFRKEGQNVTLSCEQNLNHDAMYWYRQDPGQGLRLIYYSQIVNDFQKGDIAEGYSVSREKKESFPLTVTSAQKNPTAFYLCASKQGDSQYFGPGTRLLVL.